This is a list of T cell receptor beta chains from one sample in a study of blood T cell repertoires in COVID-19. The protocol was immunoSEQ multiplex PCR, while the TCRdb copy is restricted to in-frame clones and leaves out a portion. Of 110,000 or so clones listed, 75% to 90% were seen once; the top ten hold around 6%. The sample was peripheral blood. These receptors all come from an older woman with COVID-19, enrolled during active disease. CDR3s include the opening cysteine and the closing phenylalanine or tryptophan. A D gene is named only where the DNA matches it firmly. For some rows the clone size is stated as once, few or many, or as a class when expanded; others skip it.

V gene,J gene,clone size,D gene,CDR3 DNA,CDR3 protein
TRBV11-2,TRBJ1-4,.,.,TGTGCCAGCAGCTTAGGGGGCGACAGTAATGAAAAACTGTTTTTT,CASSLGGDSNEKLFF
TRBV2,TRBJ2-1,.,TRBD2,TGTGCCAGCAGTGAACAGCGGGGTTACAATGAGCAGTTCTTC,CASSEQRGYNEQFF
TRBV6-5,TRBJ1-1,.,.,TGTGCCAGCAGTTCGAGTACCGAGGGCACTGAAGCTTTCTTT,CASSSSTEGTEAFF
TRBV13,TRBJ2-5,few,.,TGTGCCAGCAGCTTAGGGACAGGCCAAGAGACCCAGTACTTC,CASSLGTGQETQYF
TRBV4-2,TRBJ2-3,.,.,TGTGCCAGCAGCCCCGGGGTCGGCACAGATACGCAGTATTTT,CASSPGVGTDTQYF
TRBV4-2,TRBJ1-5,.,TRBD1,TGTGCCAGCAGCCACTCCAGCGGGACAGGGGGCCGGCAGCCCCAGCATTTT,CASSHSSGTGGRQPQHF
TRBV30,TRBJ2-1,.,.,TGTGCCTGGACCTTGACAGCGAGCTCCTACAATGAGCAGTTCTTC,CAWTLTASSYNEQFF
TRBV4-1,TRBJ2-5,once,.,TGCGCCAGCAGCCACCCCTTAGGGGGGGCGGAGACCCAGTACTTC,CASSHPLGGAETQYF
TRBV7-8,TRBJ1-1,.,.,TGTGCCAGCAGCTTAGGGTCAGAATCGAACACTGAAGCTTTCTTT,CASSLGSESNTEAFF
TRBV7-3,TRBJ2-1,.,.,TGTGCCAGCAGCCCCCCAGGGGACTACAATGAGCAGTTCTTC,CASSPPGDYNEQFF
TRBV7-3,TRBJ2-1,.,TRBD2,TGTGCCAGCAGCCCCACCAGCGGGGACCCCAACAATGAGCAGTTCTTC,CASSPTSGDPNNEQFF
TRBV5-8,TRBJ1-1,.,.,TGTGCCAGCAGCAGACCCGGGGGTCACACTGAAGCTTTCTTT,CASSRPGGHTEAFF
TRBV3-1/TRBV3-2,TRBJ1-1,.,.,TGTGCCAGCAGCCAAGACTGGGGAGGCACTGAAGCTTTCTTT,CASSQDWGGTEAFF
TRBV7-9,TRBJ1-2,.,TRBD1,TGTGCCAGCAGCTTAGAGACAGGGGGCCCCTATGGCTACACCTTC,CASSLETGGPYGYTF
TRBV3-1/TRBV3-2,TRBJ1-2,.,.,TGTGCCAGCAGCCATCTCCGGGGCTACACCTTC,CASSHLRGYTF
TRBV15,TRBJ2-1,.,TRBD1,TGTGCCACCAGCAGAGATCCGACAGGGCCCCAGTTCTTC,CATSRDPTGPQFF
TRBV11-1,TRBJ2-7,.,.,TGTGCCAGCAGCTTAGACAGGGTTTCCTACGAGCAGTACTTC,CASSLDRVSYEQYF
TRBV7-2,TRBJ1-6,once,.,TGTGCCAGCAGCTTAGGAGGAGGGTCCAATAATTCACCCCTCCACTTT,CASSLGGGSNNSPLHF
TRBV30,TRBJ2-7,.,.,TGTGCCTGGATGTTATCGAGCGGACTAAGCTCCTACGAGCAGTACTTC,CAWMLSSGLSSYEQYF
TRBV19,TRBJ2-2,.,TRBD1,TGTGCCAGTAGTATACCAAGGGACAGGGGGGACACCGGGGAGCTGTTTTTT,CASSIPRDRGDTGELFF
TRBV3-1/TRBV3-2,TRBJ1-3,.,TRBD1,TGTGCCAGCAGCCGGGACAGCTCTGGAAACACCATATATTTT,CASSRDSSGNTIYF
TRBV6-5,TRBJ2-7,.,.,TGTGCCAGCAGTTACGGAGGGACCACCTACGAGCAGTACTTC,CASSYGGTTYEQYF
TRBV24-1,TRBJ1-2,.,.,TGTGCCACCAGTGATCCCCAGACGGGATATGGCTACACCTTC,CATSDPQTGYGYTF
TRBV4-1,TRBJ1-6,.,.,TGCGCCAGCAGCCAAGGATTCAGGGAAGTCCATTCACCCCTCCACTTT,CASSQGFREVHSPLHF
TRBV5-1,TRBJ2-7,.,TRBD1,TGCGCCAGCAGCCCCGGGACAGTCTACGAGCAGTACTTC,CASSPGTVYEQYF
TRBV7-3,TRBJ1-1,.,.,TGTGCCAGCAGCTTACTCCACCACAACAGACCCACTGAAGCTTTCTTT,CASSLLHHNRPTEAFF
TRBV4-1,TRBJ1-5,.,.,TGCGCCAGCAGCCAAGACAGGGGTGCGGGTCAGCCCCAGCATTTT,CASSQDRGAGQPQHF
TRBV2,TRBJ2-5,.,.,TGTGCCAGCAGTGAACAAAGGGAGGAGACCCAGTACTTC,CASSEQREETQYF
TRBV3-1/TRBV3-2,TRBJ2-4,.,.,TGTGCCAGCAGCGTCCCCGGAGCCAAAAACATTCAGTACTTC,CASSVPGAKNIQYF
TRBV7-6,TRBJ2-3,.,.,TGTGCCAGCAGCTTAACTCACTCTCCTAGCACAGATACGCAGTATTTT,CASSLTHSPSTDTQYF
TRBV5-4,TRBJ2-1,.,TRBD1,TGTGCCAGCAACACAGGGGCATACAATGAGCAGTTCTTC,CASNTGAYNEQFF
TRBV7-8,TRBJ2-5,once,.,TGTGCCATCCCCCTAGGCCCAACGGAGACCCAGTACTTC,CAIPLGPTETQYF
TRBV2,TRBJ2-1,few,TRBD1,TGTGCCAGCAGTCGGGACAGGGGGCCCTACAATGAGCAGTTCTTC,CASSRDRGPYNEQFF
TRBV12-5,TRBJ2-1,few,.,TGTGCTAGTGGTTTGGGAGGGAGTCATAGTGAGCAGTTCTTC,CASGLGGSHSEQFF
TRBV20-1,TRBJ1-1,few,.,TGCAGTGCTAGAGGGAGGGCTTTCTTT,CSARGRAFF
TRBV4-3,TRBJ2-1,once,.,TGCGCCAGCAGCCAATCCGGTCTCGGGTACGTTGAGCAGTTCTTC,CASSQSGLGYVEQFF
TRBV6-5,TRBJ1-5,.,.,TGTGCCAGCAGTTCCGGACAGAGCAATCAGCCCCAGCATTTT,CASSSGQSNQPQHF
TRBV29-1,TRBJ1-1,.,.,TGCAGCGTTGAAGGAGAGACAGGCGCGAACACTGAAGCTTTCTTT,CSVEGETGANTEAFF
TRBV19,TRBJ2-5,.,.,TGTGCCAGTAGTATAGATCAAGCGGGCCTACTAGGGGCCCAGTACTTC,CASSIDQAGLLGAQYF
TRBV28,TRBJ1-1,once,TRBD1,TGTGCCAGCAGTACAGGGGTTATGAACACTGAAGCTTTCTTT,CASSTGVMNTEAFF
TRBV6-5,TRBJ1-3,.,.,TGTGCCAGCAGTTACTCCGATAGCGACGTTGGAAACACCATATATTTT,CASSYSDSDVGNTIYF
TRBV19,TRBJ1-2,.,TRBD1,TGTGCCAGTAGTCATGAACAGGGGGACTATGGCTACACCTTC,CASSHEQGDYGYTF
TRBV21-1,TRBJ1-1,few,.,TGTGCCAGCAGCACGGCAGGGGAAGCTTTCTTT,CASSTAGEAFF
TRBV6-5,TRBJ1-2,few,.,TGTGCCGTAGGCAGGCAGGGCAGCCTTGATGGCTACACCTTC,CAVGRQGSLDGYTF
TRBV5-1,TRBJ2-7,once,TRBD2,TGCGCCAGCAGCCCGGCGGGGGGTGGTGGCGAGCAGTACTTC,CASSPAGGGGEQYF
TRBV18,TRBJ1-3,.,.,TGTGCCAGCTCATATACTACCGGGACAAAATCTGGAAACACCATATATTTT,CASSYTTGTKSGNTIYF
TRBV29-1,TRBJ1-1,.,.,TGCAGCGTGGCCGAAGCTTTCTTT,CSVAEAFF
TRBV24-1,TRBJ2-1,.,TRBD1,TGTGCCACCAGTGATTCCCCGGACAGGGGGAATGAGCAGTTCTTC,CATSDSPDRGNEQFF
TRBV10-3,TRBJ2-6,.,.,TGTGCCATCGGTGCCGGGGGGCAGAGCTCTGGGGCCAACGTCCTGACTTTC,CAIGAGGQSSGANVLTF
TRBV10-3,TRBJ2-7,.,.,TGTGCCACCTCTCGGACAGACTACGAGCAGTACTTC,CATSRTDYEQYF
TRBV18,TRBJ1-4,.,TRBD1,TGTGCCAGCTCACCGGACAGGGACCTTAATGAAAAACTGTTTTTT,CASSPDRDLNEKLFF